This T cell receptor beta chain was captured by sequencing in a study of read filtering for tumor transcriptome and immune sequencing (TCRdb year 2020). Some background on the complete study: Of the patients in the cohort, more than 16 were male and roughly 15 were female, and their mean age was roughly 68 years, with a range of about 47 to 80. Per sample, about 4.05 to 10.27 million TCR-region mapped reads were obtained with IR-seq, compared with only roughly 75 to 1,400 with RNA-seq. After DNase treatment, whole-transcriptome libraries were prepared using the TruSeq RNA Access Library Prep Kit. A main aim was a read-filtering strategy for immune repertoire data, specifically whether clonotypes supported by a single read should be removed. Under revised international staging, 8 or 9 patients fell into R-ISS I, 16 into R-ISS II and over 5 into R-ISS III. Using the same bone marrow samples, the study ran both targeted immune repertoire sequencing and bulk whole-transcriptome sequencing and then compared the TCR repertoires from each method.

In its sample, this clonotype was seen a few times. What antigen it recognizes has not been identified. Since a much larger clone is just one base distant, this may be a read error. CDR1 and CDR2 (SNHLY, FYNNEI) derive from the germline V gene. Counted from cysteine to phenylalanine, this CDR3 has 14 amino acids. Only the CDR3 portion is preserved as DNA: 42 bases, with reading frame beginning at the first base. The Immunoverse kit was used to build TCR libraries from 400 ng RNA, with molecular barcoded adaptors covering alpha/delta and beta/gamma chains. The same RNA used for transcriptome sequencing was used for TCR library preparation. TCR libraries were sequenced on an Illumina HiSeq 4000 with 2 x 150 cycles. For the original study's pipeline: TCR reads were aligned to human V, D, J and C references and assembled into CDR3 clonotypes with MiXCR, including quality filtering and error correction. The tcR package in R was used for analysis of clonotype counts and gene usage diversity. For inspection of raw mapping reads, RNA-seq reads were mapped by STAR aligner version 2.5.3a onto GRCh37 of the human genome. To test the effect of sequencing depth on detected clonotypes, IR-seq fastq files were randomly downsampled using Seqtk 1.3. The raw public reads went through TCRdb reprocessing: fastp at Q25, MiXCR clone calling, in-frame beta chains kept. Rows matching on CDR3 protein sequence are summarized as one entry with the most common DNA and genes. TCRdb, not the original authors, processed these V and J calls. The sample includes 100,000 to 150,000 distinct CDR3 sequences, with 10% to 15% observed a single time. 9.5% to 12% of the sample lies in the top ten.

General findings and caveats noted by the study authors: When single-read clonotypes were removed, the proportions of shared clonotypes in IR-seq and RNA-seq correlated more strongly. In IR-seq, single-read clonotypes were roughly 82% of clonotypes but around 3.6% of total reads; in RNA-seq they were 70% to 75% of clonotypes and 35% to 45% of reads. IR-seq captured clonotypes at much higher depth and more reliably than RNA-seq, and smaller IR-seq throughput sufficed to identify most shared clonotypes. Rather than purified T cells, the sorted CD138-negative fraction was a mixed bone marrow immune population.

Bone marrow was sampled from every patient at the time of active disease. Isolation of bone marrow mononuclear cells was performed by Ficoll-Hypaque density gradient centrifugation. CD138-negative cells were obtained by negative selection after labeling with CD138 magnetic microbeads on a MACS separator, removing myeloma plasma cells. Flow cytometry with CD138 antibodies on an Attune NxT was used to check how pure the isolated cells were. TRIzol reagent was used to extract total RNA, which was then quantified with a NanoDrop spectrophotometer. Paired RNA-seq and IR-seq were performed on the CD138-negative bone marrow sample of each patient.

Source material: a population of CD138-negative cells sorted from bone marrow. The cell subset or site label corresponds to: bone marrow mononuclear cells depleted of CD138+ plasma/myeloma cells by negative magnetic selection. The chain joins TRBV2 to TRBJ2-1; TRBD2 aligns with 9 central bases. The TCR originated in a donor at least 40 years old with multiple myeloma. In nucleotide form, the sequence is TGTGCCAGTAGGACTAGCGCCCTCTACAATGGGCAGTTCTTC. This encodes CASRTSALYNGQFF.